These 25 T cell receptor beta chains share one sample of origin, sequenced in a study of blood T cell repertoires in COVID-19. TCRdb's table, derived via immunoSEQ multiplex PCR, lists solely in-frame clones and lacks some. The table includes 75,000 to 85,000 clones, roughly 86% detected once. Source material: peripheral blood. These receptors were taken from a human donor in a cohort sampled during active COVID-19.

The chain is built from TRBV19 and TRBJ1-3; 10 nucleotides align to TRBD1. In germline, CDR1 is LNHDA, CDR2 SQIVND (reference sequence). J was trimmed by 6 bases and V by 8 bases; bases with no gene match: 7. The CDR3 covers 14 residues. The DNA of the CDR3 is TGTGCCAGTCGGGACAGGGGTTGGCCAAACACCATATATTTT. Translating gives CASRDRGWPNTIYF.

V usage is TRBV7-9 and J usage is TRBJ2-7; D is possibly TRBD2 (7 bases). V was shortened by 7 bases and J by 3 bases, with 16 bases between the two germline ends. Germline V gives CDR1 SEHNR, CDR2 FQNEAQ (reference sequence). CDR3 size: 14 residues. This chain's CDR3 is CASTRGGANYEQYF. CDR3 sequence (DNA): TGTGCCAGCACCCGAGGGGGGGCTAACTACGAGCAGTACTTC.

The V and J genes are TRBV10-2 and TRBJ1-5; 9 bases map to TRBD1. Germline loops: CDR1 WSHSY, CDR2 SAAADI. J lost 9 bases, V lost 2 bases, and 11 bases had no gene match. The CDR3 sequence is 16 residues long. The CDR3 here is CASSEPGTGNLSPQHF. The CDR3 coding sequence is TGCGCCAGCAGTGAGCCTGGGACAGGGAACTTATCGCCCCAGCATTTT.

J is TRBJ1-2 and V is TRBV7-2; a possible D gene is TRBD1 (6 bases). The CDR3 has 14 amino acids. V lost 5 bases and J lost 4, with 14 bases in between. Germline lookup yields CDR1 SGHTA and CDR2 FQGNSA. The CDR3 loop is CASSQQGSRYGYTF. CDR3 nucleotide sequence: TGTGCCAGCAGCCAACAGGGTTCCCGCTATGGCTACACCTTC.

CDR3 sequence reads: CASMEGAGTDTQYF. CDR3 nucleotide sequence: TGTGCCAGCATGGAGGGGGCCGGCACAGATACGCAGTATTTT. The gene calls are TRBV6-5 and TRBJ2-3, with a possible D match to TRBD1 (7 bases). The germline V gene has CDR1 MNHEY and CDR2 SVGAGI. The V and J ends lost 7 bases and 1 base respectively, with 12 bases between them. The CDR3 extends over 14 amino acids.

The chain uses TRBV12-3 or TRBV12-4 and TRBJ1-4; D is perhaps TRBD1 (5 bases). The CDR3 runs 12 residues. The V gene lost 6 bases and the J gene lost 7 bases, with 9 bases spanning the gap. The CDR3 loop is CASSRVGEKLFF. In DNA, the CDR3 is TGTGCCAGCAGCAGGGTTGGTGAAAAACTGTTTTTT.

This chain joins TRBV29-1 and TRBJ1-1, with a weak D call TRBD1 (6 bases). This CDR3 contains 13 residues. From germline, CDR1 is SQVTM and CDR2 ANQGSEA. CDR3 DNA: TGCAGTAGCCGAACAGGGACGAACACTGAAGCTTTCTTT. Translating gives CSSRTGTNTEAFF.

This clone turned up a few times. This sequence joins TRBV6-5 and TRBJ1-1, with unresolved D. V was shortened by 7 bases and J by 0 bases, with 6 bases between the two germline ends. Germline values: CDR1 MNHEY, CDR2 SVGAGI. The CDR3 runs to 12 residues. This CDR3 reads CASMRLNTEAFF. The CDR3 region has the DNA TGTGCCAGCATGAGGCTGAACACTGAAGCTTTCTTT.

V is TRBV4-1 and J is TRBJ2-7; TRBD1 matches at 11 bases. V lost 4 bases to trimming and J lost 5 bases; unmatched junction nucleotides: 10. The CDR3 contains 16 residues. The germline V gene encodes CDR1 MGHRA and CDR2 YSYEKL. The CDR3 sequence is CASSPLRTGGNHEQYF. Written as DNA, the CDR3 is TGCGCCAGCAGCCCCCTGCGGACAGGGGGCAACCACGAGCAGTACTTC.

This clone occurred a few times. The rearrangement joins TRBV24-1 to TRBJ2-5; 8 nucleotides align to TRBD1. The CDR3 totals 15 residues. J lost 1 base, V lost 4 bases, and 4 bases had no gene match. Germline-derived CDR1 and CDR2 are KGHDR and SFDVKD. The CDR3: CATSEGTGGQETQYF. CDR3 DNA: TGTGCCACCAGTGAGGGGACAGGAGGCCAAGAGACCCAGTACTTC.

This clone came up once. In DNA, the CDR3 is TGTGCCAGCAGCCAAGGAGGCTTTGGGAACACTGAAGCTTTCTTT. The encoded protein is CASSQGGFGNTEAFF. The genes are TRBV3-1 (or the pseudogene TRBV3-2) and TRBJ1-1; no firm D call. The CDR3 covers 15 residues. Germline CDR1 and CDR2: LGHDT and YNNKEL (reference sequence). V lost 1 base and J lost 1, with 10 bases in between.

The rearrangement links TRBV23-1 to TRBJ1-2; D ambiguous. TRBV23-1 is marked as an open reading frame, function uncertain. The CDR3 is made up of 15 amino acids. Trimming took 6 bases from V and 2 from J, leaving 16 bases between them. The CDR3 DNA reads TGCGCCAGCAGCCAGGTCCGACCTCGCAACTATGGCTACACCTTC. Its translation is CASSQVRPRNYGYTF.

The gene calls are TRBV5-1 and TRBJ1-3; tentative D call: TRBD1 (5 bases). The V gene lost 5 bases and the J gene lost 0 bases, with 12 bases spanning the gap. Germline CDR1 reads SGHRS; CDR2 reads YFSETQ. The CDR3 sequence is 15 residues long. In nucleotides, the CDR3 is TGCGCCAGCAGGATCTCGGGGGTCTCTGGAAACACCATATATTTT. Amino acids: CASRISGVSGNTIYF.

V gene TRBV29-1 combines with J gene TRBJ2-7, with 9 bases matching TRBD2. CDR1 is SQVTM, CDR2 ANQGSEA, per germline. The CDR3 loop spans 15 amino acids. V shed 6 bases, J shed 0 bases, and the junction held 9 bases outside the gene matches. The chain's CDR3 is CSVLKLAGSSYEQYF. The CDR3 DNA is TGCAGCGTCCTAAAGCTAGCGGGGAGCTCCTACGAGCAGTACTTC.

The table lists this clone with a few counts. The CDR3 region is CASSLGQGSRSETQYF. CDR3 coding DNA: TGCGCCAGCAGCTTGGGACAGGGGTCTCGCTCGGAGACCCAGTACTTC. The V gene is TRBV5-1, the J gene TRBJ2-5, with 8 bases identical to TRBD1. The V gene's germline CDR1 is SGHRS and CDR2 YFSETQ. V gave up 0 bases and J gave up 5 bases; unmatched junction bases: 9. The CDR3 contains 16 residues.

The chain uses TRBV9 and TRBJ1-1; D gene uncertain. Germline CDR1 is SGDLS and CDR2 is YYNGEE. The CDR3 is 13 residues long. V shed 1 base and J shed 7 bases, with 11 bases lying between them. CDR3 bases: TGTGCCAGCAGCGTAAAAACGACGGGTGAAGCTTTCTTT. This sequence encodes CASSVKTTGEAFF.

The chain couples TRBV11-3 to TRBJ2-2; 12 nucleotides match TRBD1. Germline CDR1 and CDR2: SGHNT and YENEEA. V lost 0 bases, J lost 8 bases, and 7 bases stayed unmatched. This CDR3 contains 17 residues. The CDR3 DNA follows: TGTGCCAGCAGCTTAGAGCCGGGACAGGGGGCATCAGGGGAGCTGTTTTTT. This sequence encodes CASSLEPGQGASGELFF. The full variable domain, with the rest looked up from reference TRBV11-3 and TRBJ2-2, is EAGVVQSPRYKIIEKKQPVAFWCNPISGHNTLYWYLQNLGQGPELLIRYENEEAVDDSQLPKDRFSAERLKGVDSTLKIQPAELGDSAVYLCASSLEPGQGASGELFFGEGSRLTVL.

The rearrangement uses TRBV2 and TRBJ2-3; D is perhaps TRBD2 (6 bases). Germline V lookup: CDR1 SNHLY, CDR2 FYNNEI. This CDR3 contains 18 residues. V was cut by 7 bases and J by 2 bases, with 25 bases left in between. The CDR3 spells CASKGPAFSAGITDTQYF. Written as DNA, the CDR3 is TGTGCCAGCAAAGGGCCGGCTTTTTCGGCGGGGATCACAGATACGCAGTATTTT.

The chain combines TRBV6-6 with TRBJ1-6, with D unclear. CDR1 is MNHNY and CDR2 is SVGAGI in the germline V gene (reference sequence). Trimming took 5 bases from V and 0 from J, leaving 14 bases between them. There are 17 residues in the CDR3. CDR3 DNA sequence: TGTGCCAGCAGTCCCCACCCCCGAGACTCCTATAATTCACCCCTCCACTTT. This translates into CASSPHPRDSYNSPLHF.

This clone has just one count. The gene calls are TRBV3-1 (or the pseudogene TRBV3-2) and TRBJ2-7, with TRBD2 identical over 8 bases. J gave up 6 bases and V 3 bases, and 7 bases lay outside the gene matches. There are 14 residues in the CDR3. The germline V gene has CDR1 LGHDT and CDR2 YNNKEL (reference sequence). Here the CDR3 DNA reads TGTGCCAGCAGCCAGGGGACTAGGCTCGTCGAGCAGTACTTC. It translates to CASSQGTRLVEQYF.

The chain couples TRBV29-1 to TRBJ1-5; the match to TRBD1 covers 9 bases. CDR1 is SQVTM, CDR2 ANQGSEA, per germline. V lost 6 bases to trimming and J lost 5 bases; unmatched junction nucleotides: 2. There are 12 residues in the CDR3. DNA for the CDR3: TGCAGCGTCTGGACAGGGGATCAGCCCCAGCATTTT. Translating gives CSVWTGDQPQHF.

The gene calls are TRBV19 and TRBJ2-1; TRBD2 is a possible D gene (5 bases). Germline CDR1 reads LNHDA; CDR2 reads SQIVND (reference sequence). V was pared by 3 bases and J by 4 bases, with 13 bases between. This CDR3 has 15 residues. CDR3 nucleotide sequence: TGTGCCAGTAGTATGGAGTCCTGGGAGTACAATGAGCAGTTCTTC. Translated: CASSMESWEYNEQFF. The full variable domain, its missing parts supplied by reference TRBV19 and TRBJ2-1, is DGGITQSPKYLFRKEGQNVTLSCEQNLNHDAMYWYRQDPGQGLRLIYYSQIVNDFQKGDIAEGYSVSREKKESFPLTVTSAQKNPTAFYLCASSMESWEYNEQFFGPGTRLTVL.

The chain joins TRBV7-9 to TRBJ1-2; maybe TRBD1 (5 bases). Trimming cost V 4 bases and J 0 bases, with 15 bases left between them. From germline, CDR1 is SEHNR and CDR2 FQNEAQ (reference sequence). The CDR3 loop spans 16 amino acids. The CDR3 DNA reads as TGTGCCAGCAGCTCAGACAGCGTATACTCTAACTATGGCTACACCTTC. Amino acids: CASSSDSVYSNYGYTF.

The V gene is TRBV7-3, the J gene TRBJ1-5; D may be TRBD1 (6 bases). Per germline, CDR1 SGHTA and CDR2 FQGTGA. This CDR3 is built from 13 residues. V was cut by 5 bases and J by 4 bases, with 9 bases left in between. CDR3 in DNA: TGTGCCAGCAGCCCGGACAGAAATCAGCCCCAGCATTTT. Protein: CASSPDRNQPQHF.

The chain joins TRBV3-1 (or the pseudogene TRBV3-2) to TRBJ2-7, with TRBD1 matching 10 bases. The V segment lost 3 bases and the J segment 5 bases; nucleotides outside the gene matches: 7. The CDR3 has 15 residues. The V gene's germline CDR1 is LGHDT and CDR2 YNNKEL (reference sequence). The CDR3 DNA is TGTGCCAGCAGCCACCCGGGACAGGGGTTGGACGAGCAGTACTTC. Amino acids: CASSHPGQGLDEQYF.